These 32 T cell receptor beta chains share one sample of origin, sequenced in a study of T cell responses to AZD1222 COVID-19 vaccine. Clones were read by immunoSEQ multiplex PCR, and TCRdb kept only the in-frame ones, dropping some. This sample carries about 70,000 clones, 85% of them seen once, and the ten largest clones take roughly 22%. The sequencing used peripheral blood, collected on day 0 of AZD1222 vaccination. These receptors all come from an adult in good health.

The rearrangement links TRBV5-1 to TRBJ2-1, with 10 bases lining up with TRBD1. In germline, CDR1 is SGHRS, CDR2 YFSETQ. The CDR3 is 16 residues long. V lost 0 bases to trimming and J lost 5 bases; unmatched junction nucleotides: 5. CDR3 nucleotide sequence: TGCGCCAGCAGCTTGGTTCCGGGACAGGGGCACAATGAGCAGTTCTTC. Its translation is CASSLVPGQGHNEQFF.

V and J are TRBV12-3 or TRBV12-4 and TRBJ1-6; D remains ambiguous. V was pared by 6 bases and J by 10 bases, with 10 bases between. This CDR3 region has 12 residues. The CDR3 loop reads CASSSRYSPLHF. The CDR3 DNA reads TGTGCCAGCAGCTCACGGTACTCACCCCTCCACTTT.

Only one count was recorded for this clone. The J gene is TRBJ2-3, the V gene TRBV30, with no clear D. Germline V gives CDR1 GTSNPN, CDR2 SVGIG (reference sequence). V lost 3 bases to trimming and J lost 0 bases, with 7 bases between them. The CDR3 runs 13 residues. This chain's CDR3 is CAWSPLSTDTQYF. The CDR3 nucleotides are TGTGCCTGGAGCCCTTTAAGCACAGATACGCAGTATTTT.

This clone was seen a handful of times. The CDR3 DNA follows: TGCGCCAGCAGCTTCTCCGGGCAGGGTGAACAAGAGACCCAGTACTTC. Translation gives CASSFSGQGEQETQYF. The chain uses TRBV4-1 and TRBJ2-5; D possibly corresponds to TRBD1 (5 bases). V lost 5 bases to trimming and J lost 2 bases, with 18 bases between them. Germline CDR1 reads MGHRA; CDR2 reads YSYEKL. The CDR3 consists of 16 residues.

V is TRBV4-1 and J is TRBJ1-2; possible D gene TRBD1, 5 bases. Looked up from germline, CDR1 is MGHRA and CDR2 is YSYEKL. Trimming shortened V by 7 bases and J by 2 bases, and 17 bases separated the two germline ends. The CDR3 has 15 residues. The DNA for the CDR3 is TGCGCCAGCACCCGAGAACCAGGGATCAACTATGGCTACACCTTC. Translation: CASTREPGINYGYTF.

The chain is built from TRBV19 and TRBJ2-1, with D possibly TRBD2 on 6 matching bases. V lost 8 bases and J lost 7, with 21 bases in between. This CDR3 comprises 15 residues. Germline V gives CDR1 LNHDA, CDR2 SQIVND (reference sequence). This chain's CDR3 is CASRRGALEWNEQFF. The CDR3 DNA is TGTGCCAGTCGCCGCGGGGCGTTGGAGTGGAATGAGCAGTTCTTC.

V is TRBV14 and J is TRBJ1-1, with D tentatively TRBD1 (6 bases). Germline V gene sequence: CDR1 SGHDN, CDR2 FVKESK. Trimming removed 5 bases from V and 1 base from J, with 17 bases in between. The CDR3 is 16 amino acids. In DNA, the CDR3 is TGTGCCAGCAGCGAGCTGGGGGCAGGTGGGAACACTGAAGCTTTCTTT. This encodes CASSELGAGGNTEAFF.

The chain couples TRBV21-1 to TRBJ1-5; TRBD1, as called in the table, went unchecked against the DNA. TRBV21-1 is a recognized pseudogene. This CDR3 is built from 12 residues. CDR3 sequence reads: CASRDRGQPQHF. The CDR3 nucleotides read TGTGCCAGCAGGGACAGGGGGCAGCCCCAGCATTTT.

The chain employs TRBV7-2 and TRBJ2-7; D is tentatively TRBD1 or TRBD2 (5 bases each). This CDR3 has 14 residues. Germline-derived CDR1 and CDR2 are SGHTA and FQGNSA. Trimming removed 5 bases at V and 6 bases at J, with 17 bases between. As DNA, the CDR3 is TGTGCCAGCAGCGGATGGGGACCCGCCGGCGAGCAGTACTTC. Protein: CASSGWGPAGEQYF. Variable domain in full (rest from reference TRBV7-2 and TRBJ2-7): GAGVSQSPSNKVTEKGKDVELRCDPISGHTALYWYRQSLGQGLEFLIYFQGNSAPDKSGLPSDRFSAERTGGSVSTLTIQRTQQEDSAVYLCASSGWGPAGEQYFGPGTRLTVT.

This clone was seen only a few times. This rearrangement joins TRBV18 to TRBJ1-3, with D unresolved. The V and J ends lost 3 bases and 0 bases respectively, with 15 bases between them. Germline V CDR1 and CDR2: KGHSH, LQKENI. This CDR3 has 17 residues. In nucleotides, the CDR3 is TGTGCCAGCTCACCCACCTTCACCTTCCACTCTGGAAACACCATATATTTT. It translates to CASSPTFTFHSGNTIYF.

CDR3 nucleotides: TGTGCCAGCAGTCCGTACAGGGGCAGGGATCAGCCCCAGCATTTT. Its protein product is CASSPYRGRDQPQHF. This chain connects TRBV27 to TRBJ1-5; 7 bases fit TRBD1. J gave up 5 bases and V 5 bases, and 9 bases lay outside the gene matches. The CDR3 spans 15 residues. Germline V CDR1 and CDR2: MNHEY, SMNVEV (reference sequence).

The chain uses TRBV19 and TRBJ1-5; D is undetermined. With 4 bases removed from V and 5 bases from J, the gap between germline ends came to 15 bases. This CDR3 region has 15 residues. From germline, CDR1 is LNHDA and CDR2 SQIVND (reference sequence). The CDR3 loop is CASSRQGEGYQPQHF. In DNA, the CDR3 is TGTGCCAGTAGTAGGCAAGGTGAAGGGTATCAGCCCCAGCATTTT.

The V gene is TRBV6-5, the J gene TRBJ1-4; D may be TRBD1 (5 bases). V lost 8 bases and J lost 5, with 12 bases in between. Germline loops: CDR1 MNHEY, CDR2 SVGAGI. The CDR3 has 13 residues. The CDR3 bases are TGTGCCAGCGCGGGACTGCCAAATGAAAAACTGTTTTTT. It translates to CASAGLPNEKLFF.

The chain uses TRBV5-6 and TRBJ2-6; D gene unclear. The length of the CDR3 is 17 residues. Germline values: CDR1 SGHDT, CDR2 YYEEEE. With 1 base removed from V and 2 bases from J, the gap between germline ends came to 13 bases. The CDR3 reads CASSLRLGQTGANVLTF. The CDR3 DNA reads TGTGCCAGCAGCTTGAGGCTAGGGCAAACTGGGGCCAACGTCCTGACTTTC.

This sequence joins TRBV9 and TRBJ2-5; TRBD1 is a possible D gene (5 bases). The CDR3 totals 14 residues. Per germline, CDR1 SGDLS and CDR2 YYNGEE. V lost 4 bases and J lost 2, with 12 bases in between. CDR3 bases: TGTGCCAGCAGCTCTGGACAAGCGCAAGAGACCCAGTACTTC. Protein product: CASSSGQAQETQYF.

DNA for the CDR3: TGTGCCAGTAGTCAGCGCCTTGTGATAGCGGGGAGCGAGACCCAGTACTTC. This encodes CASSQRLVIAGSETQYF. V gene TRBV19 combines with J gene TRBJ2-5; 8 bases are a match to TRBD2. The length of the CDR3 is 17 residues. The junction had 16 bases not matched to a gene; V was cut back by 5 bases and J by 5 bases. The germline V gene has CDR1 LNHDA and CDR2 SQIVND (reference sequence).

The V call is TRBV7-3, the J call TRBJ2-1; TRBD2 aligns across 9 bases. Germline assignment: CDR1 SGHTA and CDR2 FQGTGA. The CDR3 extends over 15 amino acids. The junction had 5 bases not matched to a gene; V was cut back by 2 bases and J by 6 bases. CDR3 nucleotide sequence: TGTGCCAGCAGCTTAGCGGGGGGGCCCCTCAATGAGCAGTTCTTC. Its translation: CASSLAGGPLNEQFF. Based on the CDR3 plus reference TRBV7-3 and TRBJ2-1, the full variable domain is GAGVSQTPSNKVTEKGKYVELRCDPISGHTALYWYRQSLGQGPEFLIYFQGTGAADDSGLPNDRFFAVRPEGSVSTLKIQRTERGDSAVYLCASSLAGGPLNEQFFGPGTRLTVL.

The J gene is TRBJ2-2, the V gene TRBV11-2; 7 nucleotides match TRBD1. This CDR3 has 16 amino acids. The V and J ends lost 2 bases and 7 bases, in that order; junction bases with no gene match: 10. Germline lookup yields CDR1 SGHAT and CDR2 FQNNGV. CDR3 sequence reads: CASSLTIGGAIGELFF. In DNA, the CDR3 is TGTGCCAGCAGCTTAACAATAGGGGGCGCGATCGGGGAGCTGTTTTTT.

The J gene is TRBJ1-2, the V gene TRBV7-3; perhaps TRBD1 as D (6 bases). Per germline, CDR1 SGHTA and CDR2 FQGTGA. V was shortened by 1 base and J by 0 bases, with 15 bases between the two germline ends. This CDR3 comprises 17 residues. The CDR3 coding sequence is TGTGCCAGCAGCTTAAATGGGGGCACCTTCTCTAACTATGGCTACACCTTC. Protein sequence: CASSLNGGTFSNYGYTF.

The chain is built from TRBV6-1 and TRBJ2-7; unclear D gene. V lost 6 bases and J lost 6, with 21 bases in between. In germline, CDR1 is MNHNS, CDR2 SASEGT. The CDR3 is 15 residues long. The CDR3 DNA sequence: TGTGCCAGCAGCTTCGTGGGGTCTCGATACCTCGAGCAGTACTTC. Translation gives CASSFVGSRYLEQYF.

The V call is TRBV3-1 (or the pseudogene TRBV3-2), the J call TRBJ2-7; D remains ambiguous. V shed 5 bases and J shed 1 base, with 3 bases lying between them. Germline V gene data show CDR1 as LGHDT and CDR2 as YNNKEL (reference sequence). CDR3 length equals 11 residues. CDR3 DNA: TGTGCCAGCAGCGGATCCTACGAGCAGTACTTC. It yields the protein CASSGSYEQYF.

V gene TRBV5-4 combines with J gene TRBJ2-3, with TRBD2 matching 8 bases. Trimming at V came to 0 bases and at J to 4 bases, leaving 4 bases not matched to a gene. Germline V gene lookup returns CDR1 SGHNT and CDR2 YYREEE (reference sequence). The CDR3 is made up of 15 amino acids. CDR3 sequence reads: CASSLGSGGSDTQYF. The CDR3 bases are TGTGCCAGCAGCTTGGGGTCGGGGGGGTCAGATACGCAGTATTTT.

The V call is TRBV2, the J call TRBJ1-1; a possible D gene is TRBD1 (6 bases). The CDR3 runs to 15 residues. In germline, CDR1 is SNHLY, CDR2 FYNNEI. Trimming stripped 3 bases from V and 4 bases from J, with 15 bases between. The CDR3 region has the DNA TGTGCCAGCAGTGAGGAGAACAGGGTGGGCACTGAAGCTTTCTTT. It is translated as CASSEENRVGTEAFF.

For the CDR3, the DNA is TGTGCCAGCAGTCGCTCAGGGGGGGATGAAAAACTGTTTTTT. Translating gives CASSRSGGDEKLFF. The gene calls are TRBV6-5 and TRBJ1-4, with TRBD1 matching 7 bases. The CDR3 is made up of 14 amino acids. V was clipped by 5 bases and J by 6 bases; unmatched bases: 6. Germline V gives CDR1 MNHEY, CDR2 SVGAGI.

The rearrangement uses TRBV6-5 and TRBJ2-7; D perhaps matches TRBD1 (5 bases). The germline V and J ends were trimmed by 2 bases and 6 bases, with 14 bases remaining between them. Germline CDR1 MNHEY, CDR2 SVGAGI. CDR3 size: 14 residues. The CDR3: CASSYGAGNVEQYF. The CDR3 DNA reads as TGTGCCAGCAGTTACGGGGCCGGCAATGTCGAGCAGTACTTC.

The chain has TRBV27 and TRBJ2-3, with D maybe TRBD2 (7 bases). The germline V and J ends were trimmed by 2 bases and 2 bases, with 17 bases remaining between them. The CDR3 is 17 residues long. Germline values: CDR1 MNHEY, CDR2 SMNVEV (reference sequence). CDR3 residues: CASSLRGGGATTDTQYF. The CDR3 DNA reads as TGTGCCAGCAGTTTAAGGGGGGGCGGGGCAACCACAGATACGCAGTATTTT.

This chain joins TRBV4-2 and TRBJ2-1, with 8 bases aligning to TRBD2. This CDR3 contains 19 residues. J was trimmed by 4 bases and V by 0 bases; bases with no gene match: 14. Germline CDR1 is LGHNA and CDR2 is YNFKEQ. DNA for the CDR3: TGTGCCAGCAGCCAAGAAACAGGACGGTCAGCGGGGGTTTACAATGAGCAGTTCTTC. It yields the protein CASSQETGRSAGVYNEQFF.

CDR3 sequence (DNA): TGCGCCAGCAGCTTGACAGGGAAGGATGGCTACACCTTC. Its protein is CASSLTGKDGYTF. The rearrangement links TRBV5-1 to TRBJ1-2, with D perhaps TRBD1 (6 bases). CDR1 and CDR2 from the germline V gene are SGHRS and YFSETQ. The V end lost 1 base, the J end lost 6 bases, and 10 bases lay between the germline ends. CDR3 length equals 13 residues. The full variable domain, with the rest looked up from reference TRBV5-1 and TRBJ1-2, is KAGVTQTPRYLIKTRGQQVTLSCSPISGHRSVSWYQQTPGQGLQFLFEYFSETQRNKGNFPGRFSGRQFSNSRSEMNVSTLELGDSALYLCASSLTGKDGYTFGSGTRLTVV.

DNA for the CDR3: TGTGCCAGTAGTGCGACAGGCGGCTTACTCTCTGGAAACACCATATATTTT. This codes for CASSATGGLLSGNTIYF. This chain uses TRBV19 with TRBJ1-3, with D tentatively TRBD1 (6 bases). The CDR3 has 17 amino acids. Between the trimmed V and J ends, which lost 5 bases and 0 bases, there was a span of 17 bases. Per germline, CDR1 LNHDA and CDR2 SQIVND (reference sequence).

The chain is built from TRBV27 and TRBJ1-5; D is unclear. The CDR3 contains 13 residues. Between the trimmed V and J ends, which lost 5 bases and 5 bases, there was a span of 10 bases. From germline, CDR1 is MNHEY and CDR2 SMNVEV (reference sequence). CDR3 protein: CASSGKVDQPQHF. The DNA of the CDR3 is TGTGCCAGCAGTGGAAAAGTGGATCAGCCCCAGCATTTT.

The V call is TRBV7-3, the J call TRBJ2-2; a possible D gene is TRBD1 (5 bases). Per the germline V gene, CDR1 is SGHTA and CDR2 is FQGTGA. CDR3 length: 14 residues. Trimming took off 6 bases at V and 6 bases at J, with 14 bases between the two ends. The CDR3 protein is CASRQDSAPGELFF. As DNA, the CDR3 is TGTGCCAGCAGACAAGACAGCGCCCCCGGGGAGCTGTTTTTT.

V gene TRBV3-1 (or the pseudogene TRBV3-2) combines with J gene TRBJ2-7; the D is unclear. The germline CDR1 and CDR2 sequences are LGHDT and YNNKEL (reference sequence). CDR3 length equals 16 residues. Between the trimmed V and J ends, which lost 0 bases and 0 bases, there was a span of 12 bases. The chain's CDR3 is CASSQDPAVSSYEQYF. The CDR3, as DNA: TGTGCCAGCAGCCAAGATCCGGCAGTTAGCTCCTACGAGCAGTACTTC.